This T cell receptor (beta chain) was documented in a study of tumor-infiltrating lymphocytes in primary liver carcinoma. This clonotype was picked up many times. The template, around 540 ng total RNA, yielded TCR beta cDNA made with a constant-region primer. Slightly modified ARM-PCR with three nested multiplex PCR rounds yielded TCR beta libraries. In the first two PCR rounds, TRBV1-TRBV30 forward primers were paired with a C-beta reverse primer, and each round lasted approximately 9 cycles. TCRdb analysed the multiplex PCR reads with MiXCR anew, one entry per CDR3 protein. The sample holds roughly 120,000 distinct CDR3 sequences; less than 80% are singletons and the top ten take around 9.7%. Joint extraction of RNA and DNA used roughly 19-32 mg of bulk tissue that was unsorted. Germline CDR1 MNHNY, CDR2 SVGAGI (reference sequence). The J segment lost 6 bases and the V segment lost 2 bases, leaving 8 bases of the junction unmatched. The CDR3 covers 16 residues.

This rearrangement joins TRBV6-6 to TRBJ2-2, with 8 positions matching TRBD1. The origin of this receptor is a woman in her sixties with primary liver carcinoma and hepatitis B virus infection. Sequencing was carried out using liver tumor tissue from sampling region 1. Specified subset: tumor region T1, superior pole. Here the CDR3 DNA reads TGTGCCAGCAGTTACACAACAGGGGGTAGAGCCGGGGAGCTGTTTTTT. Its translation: CASSYTTGGRAGELFF.